This TCR beta chain came from a study of human T cells and chemical hapten exposure. Specified time point: pre-sensitization, week 0. Stated treatment: therapeutic diphenylcyclopropenone sensitization with weekly scalp DPC. This clonotype was counted between two and nine times. Its antigen is unidentified. Individual cDNA molecules had unique molecular identifiers attached to them by the library. From the RACE reads, TCRdb called clonotypes with MiXCR, one entry per CDR3 protein. Found here are about 110,000 distinct CDR3 sequences, approximately 12% of them singletons; the top ten hold around 1.6%. In germline, CDR1 is MNHNY, CDR2 SVGAGI (reference sequence). The CDR3 is made up of 14 amino acids. J was trimmed by 7 bases and V by 6 bases; bases with no gene match: 10. General study points: Unchanged with DPC sensitization were TCRs above 1 in 1000 frequency.

The specimen was whole blood, collected in connection with sensitization to the hapten diphenylcyclopropenone (DPC). The TCR originated in a woman in her forties or fifties with alopecia areata. Some clones in this sample may be carry-over from other donors' samples. The rearrangement joins TRBV6-6 to TRBJ1-1; the match to TRBD1 covers 8 bases. The CDR3 nucleotides are TGTGCCAGCAGGGACCCAGGGGGCAAACGTGAAGCTTTCTTT. This gives the protein CASRDPGGKREAFF.